This T cell receptor beta chain appears in the sequencing data of a study of technical replicates of blood from a handful of donors. The repertoire was sequenced with immunoSEQ multiplex PCR; TCRdb's copy has only in-frame clones and lacks some. The data contain about 44,000 clones, around 96% of them singletons. Sequenced sample: T cells isolated from PBMCs. The TCR was taken from a human donor in good health.

This CDR3 is CASSENRGADSYNEQFF. CDR3 DNA: TGTGCCAGCAGTGAAAACAGGGGAGCGGACTCCTACAATGAGCAGTTCTTC. The chain combines TRBV6-1 with TRBJ2-1, with 7 bases lining up with TRBD1. V lost 2 bases, J lost 0 bases, and 7 bases stayed unmatched. In germline, CDR1 is MNHNS, CDR2 SASEGT. The CDR3 totals 17 residues.